This T cell receptor beta chain derives from a study of beta chain features in type 1 diabetes. V shed 6 bases and J shed 8 bases, with 24 bases lying between them. Germline V gene data show CDR1 as KGHSH and CDR2 as LQKENI. The CDR3 is 16 amino acids. The isolated RNA, all of it, was reverse transcribed, so expressed TCRB transcripts were what got sequenced. The assay was immunoSEQ multiplex PCR, and TCRdb's table has in-frame clones only and misses some. The sample holds approximately 140,000 clones, about 7.1% seen once. Of note for this clone: No antigen is known for it. Other DNA sequences from this sample encode an identical CDR3 as well.

Study-level points and caveats: TCRB repertoires of naive, central memory and Treg cells appeared more similar among patients than among healthy donors. The study left unresolved whether HLA type influences TCRB rearrangement. Shortening of TCRB CDR3s, moderate but significant, appeared in all four CD4+ subsets of Type 1 diabetes patients. Using cDNA template may skew counts toward highly expressing activated cells.

The receptor was derived from a woman aged 25 to 39 in good health. The chain joins TRBV18 to TRBJ2-3; tentative D call: TRBD1 (6 bases). Sequencing input: central memory CD4+ T cells from blood. CDR3 sequence reads: CASSVQGSLNSRTQYF. CDR3 coding DNA: TGTGCCAGCTCGGTACAGGGAAGCCTGAATTCACGTACGCAGTATTTT.